This is a list of T cell receptor beta chains from one sample in a study of T cell responses to AZD1222 COVID-19 vaccine. Measured with immunoSEQ multiplex PCR; TCRdb has only the in-frame clones, and not every one. This table has about 130,000 clones, around 86% appearing once. The specimen was peripheral blood, collected on day 0 of AZD1222 vaccination. Every receptor here comes from an adult in good health. CDR3s include the opening cysteine and the closing phenylalanine or tryptophan. The D gene is left open where the match is weak. Some rows mark clone size as missing; the rest say once, few, many or name a class of expanded clone.

DNA: TGCGCCAGCAGAACGGCCCCCACAGATACGCAGTATTTT
CDR3: CASRTAPTDTQYF
size: NA
V: TRBV5-1
J: TRBJ2-3
D: NA

DNA: TGTGCCAGCAGCCCAGCGGGGGGCTTATATAATGAGCAGTTCTTC
CDR3: CASSPAGGLYNEQFF
size: once
V: TRBV11-3
J: TRBJ2-1
D: TRBD2

DNA: TGTGCCAGCAGCTTGGGTTCGGTCGGCGAGCAGTACTTC
CDR3: CASSLGSVGEQYF
size: NA
V: TRBV5-6
J: TRBJ2-7
D: NA

DNA: TGTGCCAGCAGCCAAGACGGGCACCTCTATGGCTACACCTTC
CDR3: CASSQDGHLYGYTF
size: NA
V: TRBV3-1/TRBV3-2
J: TRBJ1-2
D: NA

DNA: TGTGCCAGCAGTTTTTCTACAGGGGCTAGGGGCTACACCTTC
CDR3: CASSFSTGARGYTF
size: NA
V: TRBV5-6
J: TRBJ1-2
D: TRBD1

DNA: TGTGCAAGTCGCTCCGCGAAGGGGCCTGATTCACCCCTCCACTTT
CDR3: CASRSAKGPDSPLHF
size: NA
V: TRBV12-2
J: TRBJ1-6
D: NA

DNA: TGTGCCAGCAGCTTAGTCCCAACCCGGGACAAAAAACTGTTTTTT
CDR3: CASSLVPTRDKKLFF
size: NA
V: TRBV7-6
J: TRBJ1-4
D: NA

DNA: TGTGCCAGCAGTTCCCCGGGGATACGGGGGTTCTTC
CDR3: CASSSPGIRGFF
size: NA
V: TRBV2
J: TRBJ2-1
D: NA

DNA: TGTGCCAGCAGTTTAGGGACAGATGAAAAACTGTTTTTT
CDR3: CASSLGTDEKLFF
size: NA
V: TRBV27
J: TRBJ1-4
D: TRBD1

DNA: TGTGCCACCTCCCAATCGACCTATGGCTACACCTTC
CDR3: CATSQSTYGYTF
size: NA
V: TRBV15
J: TRBJ1-2
D: NA